The T cell receptor beta chain under discussion was sequenced for a study of PD-1 blockade in classical Hodgkin lymphoma. Study-level information: Patients were given intravenous nivolumab, 3 mg/kg, every 2 weeks. Study outcomes and limitations: Lower baseline TCR diversity marked trial partial responders and progressors. Compared with baseline, CD4+ but not CD8+ TCR diversity had risen significantly by C4D1.

TCRdb's table, derived via immunoSEQ multiplex PCR, lists solely in-frame clones and lacks some. The table has tens of thousands of clones, about 88% seen once. Stated time point: cycle 4 day 1 (C4D1), after less than 7 weeks of nivolumab. The patients all showed relapse after autologous stem cell transplantation, while their brentuximab vedotin exposure varied. Using magnetic negative selection, the CD4+ T cells were separated out of thawed PBMCs. After removal of 1 base from V and 5 bases from J, the junction contained 13 bases not matched to a gene. CDR1 MGHRA and CDR2 YSYEKL come from the germline V gene. The CDR3 is 17 residues long. About this clone itself: Its target is not known.

Specimen: CD4+ T cells from blood, collected before the fourth cycle of nivolumab. The TCR was taken from a human donor with classical Hodgkin lymphoma. This chain connects TRBV4-1 to TRBJ2-5, with 7 bases aligning to TRBD2. The CDR3 DNA reads as TGCGCCAGCAGCCAAGGCCCTCTAGCGGTCATAGATGAGACCCAGTACTTC. This codes for CASSQGPLAVIDETQYF.